The 25 T cell receptor beta chains below come from one sample, sequenced in a study of metastatic and nonmetastatic thyroid tumors. TCRdb re-processed the PCR reads through MiXCR. The repertoire includes roughly 75,000 clones, 12% of them detected once, and around 8.8% sits in the top ten. Ahead of thyroid surgery, no patient had received treatment of any kind. The sequenced material came from tumor tissue. These receptors came from a female donor with papillary thyroid cancer or a benign thyroid nodule (not recorded which). Some clones in this sample may be carry-over from other donors' samples.

With regard to this clone: This may be a read error, as it is one base from a much larger clone. The sample carries other DNA sequences with the same CDR3. The chain carries TRBV9 and TRBJ2-4; 11 bases are a match to TRBD2. V lost 0 bases to trimming and J lost 7 bases; unmatched junction nucleotides: 9. The CDR3 extends over 17 amino acids. CDR1 and CDR2 (germline): SGDLS, YYNGEE. The CDR3 DNA follows: TGTGCCAGCAGCGTAGGGTTAGCGGGAGGGCCGGGGAACATTCAGTACTTC. Its translation is CASSVGLAGGPGNIQYF. Full variable domain (remainder filled in from reference TRBV9 and TRBJ2-4): DSGVTQTPKHLITATGQRVTLRCSPRSGDLSVYWYQQSLDQGLQFLIQYYNGEERAKGNILERFSAQQFPDLHSELNLSSLELGDSALYFCASSVGLAGGPGNIQYFGAGTRLSVL.

The chain couples TRBV20-1 to TRBJ2-1; D gene uncertain. Germline CDR1 reads DFQATT; CDR2 reads SNEGSKA (reference sequence). V was trimmed by 3 bases and J by 7 bases, leaving 13 bases between them. The CDR3 runs to 13 residues. The CDR3 sequence: CSASPRSSNEQFF. CDR3 DNA: TGCAGTGCTAGTCCCCGATCGTCGAATGAGCAGTTCTTC.

At least ten counts were recorded for this clone. V usage is TRBV15 and J usage is TRBJ1-4; D unclear. The ends were cut back, 0 bases at V and 11 bases at J, with 4 bases in the middle. This CDR3 is built from 11 residues. CDR1 is LNHNV and CDR2 is YYDKDF in the germline V gene (reference sequence). CDR3 in DNA: TGTGCCACCAGCAGAGATTCGAAACTGTTTTTT. Translating it yields CATSRDSKLFF.

This clone was detected ten times or more. The V call is TRBV3-1, the J call TRBJ2-5; D gene unclear. This CDR3 comprises 15 residues. CDR1 is LGHDT and CDR2 is YNNKEL in the germline V gene (reference sequence). V gave up 2 bases and J gave up 4 bases, with 14 bases separating them. The CDR3 here is CASSQTANGIETQYF. The DNA for the CDR3 is TGTGCCAGCAGCCAAACTGCAAATGGCATAGAGACCCAGTACTTC.

To note about this clone: A much larger clone lies one base from this, so it may be a read error. The chain uses TRBV5-4 and TRBJ2-1, with 7 bases fitting TRBD1. This CDR3 contains 16 residues. Germline loops: CDR1 SGHNT, CDR2 YYREEE (reference sequence). CDR3 coding DNA: TGTGCCAGCATCTTGGCCGGGACAGACGGCTACAATGAGCAGTTCTTC. It is translated as CASILAGTDGYNEQFF. The entire variable domain, with the rest obtained from reference TRBV5-4 and TRBJ2-1, is as follows: ETGVTQSPTHLIKTRGQQVTLRCSSQSGHNTVSWYQQALGQGPQFIFQYYREEENGRGNFPPRFSGLQFPNYSSELNVNALELDDSALYLCASILAGTDGYNEQFFGPGTRLTVL.

This clone has just a few counts. An end of the junction differs from the germline gene, which may be a read error. The chain combines TRBV6-1 with TRBJ2-5, with D perhaps being TRBD1 or TRBD2 (5 bases each). The CDR3 spans 14 residues. Looked up from germline, CDR1 is MNHNS and CDR2 is SASEGT. The CDR3 region is CSTYGGPGGETRYF. Here the CDR3 DNA reads TGTTCCACCTACGGCGGGCCTGGGGGAGAGACCCGGTACTTC.

In the case of this clone: A much bigger clone sits one base away, suggesting this may be a read error. The sample contains more than one DNA sequence encoding this CDR3. The chain has TRBV6-1 and TRBJ2-3, with 9 bases aligning to TRBD2. The CDR3 is 15 residues long. Germline-derived CDR1 and CDR2 are MNHNS and SASEGT. This CDR3 reads CASSWTGTSTDTQYF. DNA for the CDR3: TGTGCCAGCAGTTGGACCGGGACTAGCACAGATACTCAGTATTTT.

This clone was picked up many times. The chain joins TRBV28 to TRBJ2-7, with 9 bases aligning to TRBD2. CDR3 length: 16 amino acids. After removal of 6 bases from V and 6 bases from J, the junction contained 15 bases not matched to a gene. CDR1 and CDR2 from the germline V gene are MDHEN and SYDVKM. The CDR3 DNA reads TGTGCCAGCAGACACTATTTAGCGGGAGCACCCCTCGAGCAGTACTTC. This sequence encodes CASRHYLAGAPLEQYF. The full variable domain, rest sourced from reference TRBV28 and TRBJ2-7, is DVKVTQSSRYLVKRTGEKVFLECVQDMDHENMFWYRQDPGLGLRLIYFSYDVKMKEKGDIPEGYSVSREKKERFSLILESASTNQTSMYLCASRHYLAGAPLEQYFGPGTRLTVT.

This clone was counted between two and nine times. This sequence may be a read error, since a much larger clone differs from it by one base. The sample carries other DNA sequences with the same CDR3. This chain joins TRBV12-3 or TRBV12-4 and TRBJ2-3, with TRBD2 matching 8 bases. The junction had 13 bases not matched to a gene; V was cut back by 6 bases and J by 5 bases. This CDR3 has 16 residues. The CDR3 region has the DNA TGTGCCAGCAGCCAGAGCGGGACTAGTTTCATAGATACGCAGTATTTT. Its protein product is CASSQSGTSFIDTQYF.

This clone was seen many times. Other DNA sequences in this specimen translate into the identical CDR3. The chain couples TRBV28 to TRBJ1-1; perhaps TRBD1 as D (5 bases). Germline assignment: CDR1 MDHEN and CDR2 SYDVKM. The CDR3 consists of 13 residues. V was shortened by 5 bases and J by 6 bases, with 13 bases between the two germline ends. CDR3 in DNA: TGTGCCAGCAGTCTTCAGGGAGTTTCTGAAGCTTTCTTT. Residues: CASSLQGVSEAFF.

This clone was seen repeatedly, ten times or more. The chain joins TRBV11-3 to TRBJ2-7, with 8 bases fitting TRBD2. The ends lost 1 base at V and 5 bases at J; junction bases unmatched: 10. Looked up from germline, CDR1 is SGHNT and CDR2 is YENEEA. This CDR3 is built from 16 residues. CDR3 amino acids: CASSLVPGAGVNEQYF. CDR3 in DNA: TGTGCCAGCAGCTTAGTTCCGGGAGCGGGAGTGAACGAGCAGTACTTC.

This clone appeared many times. Additional DNA sequences in this sample encode the identical CDR3. The chain combines TRBV30 with TRBJ2-1; 12 bases are a match to TRBD1. The CDR3 consists of 16 residues. Germline V gene sequence: CDR1 GTSNPN, CDR2 SVGIG (reference sequence). V shed 0 bases and J 9 bases; nucleotides not matched to a gene: 9. This chain's CDR3 is CAWSVQTGTGGGEQFF. The CDR3 DNA reads TGTGCCTGGAGTGTACAAACCGGGACAGGGGGCGGTGAGCAGTTCTTC. Variable domain in full (rest from reference TRBV30 and TRBJ2-1): SQTIHQWPATLVQPVGSPLSLECTVEGTSNPNLYWYRQAAGRGLQLLFYSVGIGQISSEVPQNLSASRPQDRQFILSSKKLLLSDSGFYLCAWSVQTGTGGGEQFFGPGTRLTVL.

Comments on this clone: It may be a read error: a sequence one base away is much more abundant. The V call is TRBV9, the J call TRBJ2-7; D not certain. Germline-derived CDR1 and CDR2 are SGDLS and YYNGEE. V was pared by 2 bases and J by 4 bases, with 13 bases between. This CDR3 is built from 14 residues. In DNA form, the CDR3 reads TGTGCCAGCAGCGTCGAAGTCCTGTCGTACGAGCAGTACTTC. Its protein is CASSVEVLSYEQYF.

This chain connects TRBV5-1 to TRBJ2-7; D perhaps matches TRBD2 (5 bases). This CDR3 has 14 amino acids. The germline V and J ends were trimmed by 3 bases and 2 bases, with 12 bases remaining between them. The germline V gene has CDR1 SGHRS and CDR2 YFSETQ. The CDR3 DNA reads TGCGCCAGCAGCTCGGACGTGGGAGCCTACGAGCAGTACTTC. Amino acid sequence: CASSSDVGAYEQYF.

This clone was counted between two and nine times. A single base separates this from a much larger clone, so it may be a read error. In the same sample, other DNA sequences code for this CDR3. This chain joins TRBV12-3 or TRBV12-4 and TRBJ2-7; D ambiguous. Trimming left V 1 base short and J 4 bases short, with 8 bases between. CDR3 length equals 13 residues. The CDR3 region has the DNA TGTGCCAGCAGTTTAGTTCAAAAATACGAGCAGTACTTC. Translating gives CASSLVQKYEQYF.

This clone was detected many times. Here the CDR3 DNA reads TGCAGTGCTAGAGCCGGGACATCTTTTGAGGCCTACGAGCAGTACTTC. Encoded protein: CSARAGTSFEAYEQYF. V and J are TRBV20-1 and TRBJ2-7; weak D call: TRBD1 (6 bases). V was pared by 1 base and J by 2 bases, with 18 bases between. The CDR3 consists of 16 residues. Per the germline V gene, CDR1 is DFQATT and CDR2 is SNEGSKA (reference sequence).

About this clone: A much larger clone differs by one base, so this may be a read error. The V gene is TRBV6-2 or TRBV6-3, the J gene TRBJ2-3; D remains unclear. The germline gives CDR1 MNHEY, CDR2 SVGEGT. Trimming pared 3 bases from V and 0 bases from J, leaving 10 bases between. The CDR3 has 15 residues. The CDR3 is CASSYSQRSTDTQYF. The CDR3 DNA sequence: TGTGCCAGCAGTTATTCGCAGAGAAGCACAGATACGCAGTATTTT.

In its sample, this clone was seen many times. The genes are TRBV30 and TRBJ2-3, with 8 bases identical to TRBD2. The germline V gene has CDR1 GTSNPN and CDR2 SVGIG (reference sequence). With V trimmed by 3 bases and J by 6 bases, 8 bases remained unmatched. The CDR3 spans 14 residues. In nucleotides, the CDR3 is TGTGCCTGGAGCCCAACTAGCGGAGGGGATACGCAGTATTTT. It is translated as CAWSPTSGGDTQYF.

Comments on this clone: A much bigger clone sits one base away, suggesting this may be a read error. The CDR3 here is CASSGTGTGDNEQFF. CDR3 sequence (DNA): TGTGCCAGCAGCGGCACCGGGACAGGGGACAATGAGCAGTTCTTC. The chain links TRBV5-6 to TRBJ2-1, with 10 bases that match TRBD1. With 4 bases clipped from V and 5 bases from J, the junction kept 6 bases outside the gene matches. This CDR3 region has 15 residues. The germline CDR1 and CDR2 sequences are SGHDT and YYEEEE. Using reference TRBV5-6 and TRBJ2-1 for the parts outside the CDR3, the full variable domain is DAGVTQSPTHLIKTRGQQVTLRCSPKSGHDTVSWYQQALGQGPQFIFQYYEEEERQRGNFPDRFSGHQFPNYSSELNVNALLLGDSALYLCASSGTGTGDNEQFFGPGTRLTVL.

The table lists this clone with many counts. The V and J genes are TRBV9 and TRBJ2-2, with 10 bases that match TRBD1. CDR1 SGDLS and CDR2 YYNGEE come from the germline V gene. The CDR3 is made up of 14 amino acids. After removal of 0 bases from V and 11 bases from J, the junction contained 4 bases not matched to a gene. The CDR3 loop reads CASSVGGQGGELFF. CDR3 DNA sequence: TGTGCCAGCAGCGTAGGAGGACAGGGGGGTGAGCTGTTTTTT.

This clone was recorded once. One end of the junction varies from germline; a read error may be responsible. CDR3 coding DNA: TGTGCCAGCAGCCAAGGAGGTCCGCTGAGGGCTCATCACCCCCCCCCTGAGGCTTTCTTT. It codes for CASSQGGPLRAHHPPPEAFF. V is TRBV14 and J is TRBJ1-1, with D uncertain. There are 20 residues in the CDR3. Germline-derived CDR1 and CDR2 are SGHDN and FVKESK.

This clone was picked up many times. The gene calls are TRBV6-1 and TRBJ2-2, with TRBD1 matching over 11 bases. The V and J ends lost 9 bases and 5 bases, in that order; junction bases with no gene match: 5. CDR1 and CDR2 from the germline V gene are MNHNS and SASEGT. The CDR3 spans 14 residues. The CDR3 DNA reads as TGTGCCAGTGGACAGGGGGCGATGACCGGGGAGCTGTTTTTT. This gives the protein CASGQGAMTGELFF.

At least ten counts were recorded for this clone. The rearrangement links TRBV19 to TRBJ2-5; 15 bases line up with TRBD2. After removal of 4 bases from V and 5 bases from J, the junction contained 2 bases not matched to a gene. This CDR3 is built from 15 residues. CDR1 is LNHDA and CDR2 is SQIVND in the germline V gene (reference sequence). The CDR3 here is CASSTGTSGRETQYF. The CDR3 DNA reads TGTGCCAGTAGTACCGGGACTAGCGGGAGGGAGACCCAGTACTTC.

Many counts were recorded for this clone. V is TRBV10-3 and J is TRBJ2-1, with 13 bases aligning to TRBD2. From germline, CDR1 is ENHRY and CDR2 SYGVKD. This CDR3 region has 17 residues. V was clipped by 5 bases and J by 8 bases; unmatched bases: 12. CDR3 in DNA: TGTGCCATCAGTTTTAACGGGACTAGCGGGGAGGGGGATGAGCAGTTCTTC. This codes for CAISFNGTSGEGDEQFF.

This clone has at least ten counts. The rearrangement joins TRBV15 to TRBJ1-5; 10 bases agree with TRBD1. J lost 2 bases, V lost 5 bases, and 0 bases had no gene match. The CDR3 is made up of 14 amino acids. The germline gives CDR1 LNHNV, CDR2 YYDKDF (reference sequence). In DNA form, the CDR3 reads TGTGCCACCAGCGGGACAGGGGGCAATCAGCCCCAGCATTTT. Protein sequence: CATSGTGGNQPQHF.